These T cell receptor beta chains were read from a single sample in a study of blood T cell repertoires in COVID-19. Data came from immunoSEQ multiplex PCR; TCRdb stores just in-frame clones and leaves some out. Here the sample spans around 260,000 clones, around 90% being singletons. The specimen was peripheral blood. All receptors come from a woman aged 70-85 years with COVID-19, enrolled during active disease. CDR3s include the opening cysteine and the closing phenylalanine or tryptophan. D genes are given only for firm matches. Some rows have no size entry. The others give once, few or many, or a class for an expanded clone.

D: NA; size: NA; V: TRBV14; J: TRBJ2-5; CDR3: CASSRLGETQYF; DNA: TGTGCCAGCAGCCGGCTAGGAGAGACCCAGTACTTC
D: NA; size: NA; V: TRBV28; J: TRBJ1-2; CDR3: CASSKDSYGYTF; DNA: TGTGCCAGCAGTAAGGACAGCTATGGCTACACCTTC
D: TRBD1; size: NA; V: TRBV27; J: TRBJ2-3; CDR3: CASTMGTGLPDTQYF; DNA: TGTGCCAGCACGATGGGGACAGGGCTGCCAGATACGCAGTATTTT
D: NA; size: NA; V: TRBV19; J: TRBJ1-5; CDR3: CASSMVGDYSNQPQHF; DNA: TGTGCCAGTAGTATGGTGGGTGACTATAGCAATCAGCCCCAGCATTTT
D: NA; size: NA; V: TRBV9; J: TRBJ2-3; CDR3: CASSVAGAGDTQYF; DNA: TGTGCCAGCAGCGTAGCGGGAGCGGGAGATACGCAGTATTTT
D: NA; size: NA; V: TRBV2; J: TRBJ1-5; CDR3: CASSGTAGAVQPQHF; DNA: TGTGCCAGCAGTGGGACCGCGGGGGCTGTTCAGCCCCAGCATTTT
D: NA; size: NA; V: TRBV25-1; J: TRBJ1-1; CDR3: CASSEGARAFF; DNA: TGTGCCAGCAGTGAAGGGGCGCGAGCTTTCTTT
D: NA; size: NA; V: TRBV19; J: TRBJ2-3; CDR3: CASSMAPLAPGSTDTQYF; DNA: TGTGCCAGTAGTATGGCCCCTCTAGCGCCCGGGAGCACAGATACGCAGTATTTT
D: TRBD1; size: once; V: TRBV19; J: TRBJ1-2; CDR3: CASSVTGNYGYTF; DNA: TGTGCCAGTAGTGTGACAGGGAACTATGGCTACACCTTC
D: TRBD2; size: NA; V: TRBV18; J: TRBJ2-3; CDR3: CASSPPAGGLTDTQYF; DNA: TGTGCCAGCTCACCACCTGCGGGAGGGCTCACAGATACGCAGTATTTT
D: NA; size: NA; V: TRBV5-1; J: TRBJ2-1; CDR3: CASSLILARNNEQFF; DNA: TGCGCCAGCAGCTTGATCCTAGCGAGGAACAATGAGCAGTTCTTC
D: TRBD1; size: NA; V: TRBV6-5; J: TRBJ1-2; CDR3: CASRPGQLNYGYTF; DNA: TGTGCCAGCAGGCCGGGACAGCTGAACTATGGCTACACCTTC
D: TRBD2; size: once; V: TRBV27; J: TRBJ2-5; CDR3: CASSRLAGNQETQYF; DNA: TGTGCCAGCAGTAGGCTAGCGGGGAACCAAGAGACCCAGTACTTC
D: TRBD2; size: NA; V: TRBV9; J: TRBJ2-2; CDR3: CASSVGLAGSTGELFF; DNA: TGTGCCAGCAGCGTAGGGCTAGCGGGATCCACCGGGGAGCTGTTTTTT
D: NA; size: NA; V: TRBV12-3/TRBV12-4; J: TRBJ2-7; CDR3: CASSPSPYEQYF; DNA: TGTGCCAGCAGTCCCTCTCCCTACGAGCAGTACTTC
D: NA; size: once; V: TRBV28; J: TRBJ2-3; CDR3: CASRTDRFSTQYF; DNA: TGTGCCAGTAGGACAGACAGGTTTAGTACGCAGTATTTT
D: NA; size: NA; V: TRBV6-5; J: TRBJ2-7; CDR3: CASKGGVSSYEQYF; DNA: TGTGCCAGCAAAGGGGGTGTTAGCTCCTACGAGCAGTACTTC
D: NA; size: NA; V: TRBV29-1; J: TRBJ1-4; CDR3: CSVDEGEKLFF; DNA: TGCAGCGTAGACGAGGGTGAAAAACTGTTTTTT